Shown below are 31 T cell receptor beta chains from a single sample sequenced in a study of spatial heterogeneity in lung cancer. Each CDR3 protein is one row after TCRdb ran MiXCR on the 5' RACE reads. This table holds about 43,000 distinct CDR3 sequences, around 21% found once. Noted time point: blood at routine non-recurrence follow-up after resection. This specimen consisted of PBMCs, obtained at follow-up. The receptors shown here come from a female donor with early-stage non-small cell lung cancer.

This clonotype appeared a few times. The chain uses TRBV19 and TRBJ1-2; possibly TRBD1 for D (5 bases). V lost 5 bases, J lost 10 bases, and 20 bases lay in between. CDR1 and CDR2 (germline): LNHDA, SQIVND (reference sequence). The CDR3 runs to 14 residues. CDR3 sequence: CASSPQTVTGDYTF. As DNA, the CDR3 is TGTGCCAGTAGTCCCCAGACAGTTACGGGGGACTACACCTTC. The full variable domain, rest sourced from reference TRBV19 and TRBJ1-2, is DGGITQSPKYLFRKEGQNVTLSCEQNLNHDAMYWYRQDPGQGLRLIYYSQIVNDFQKGDIAEGYSVSREKKESFPLTVTSAQKNPTAFYLCASSPQTVTGDYTFGSGTRLTVV.

This clonotype is labeled medium-sized. V usage is TRBV3-1 and J usage is TRBJ2-5; no firm D call. The germline V gene encodes CDR1 LGHDT and CDR2 YNNKEL (reference sequence). The CDR3 runs 12 residues. V lost 5 bases and J lost 0, with 4 bases in between. DNA of the CDR3: TGTGCCAGCAGCGGGTACCAAGAGACCCAGTACTTC. It is translated as CASSGYQETQYF.

The chain employs TRBV29-1 and TRBJ2-2, with D possibly matching TRBD2 (5 bases). The germline V gene encodes CDR1 SQVTM and CDR2 ANQGSEA. V gave up 7 bases and J gave up 2 bases, with 17 bases separating them. There are 15 residues in the CDR3. The CDR3 region has the DNA TGCAGCGCAGAAGGTCGTCGGGGAAACACCGGGGAGCTGTTTTTT. Amino acid sequence: CSAEGRRGNTGELFF.

The gene calls are TRBV20-1 and TRBJ2-5, with TRBD2 matching over 9 bases. The V segment lost 5 bases and the J segment 4 bases; nucleotides outside the gene matches: 8. The V gene's germline CDR1 is DFQATT and CDR2 SNEGSKA (reference sequence). CDR3 length equals 14 residues. CDR3: CSARAGGPAETQYF. The CDR3 DNA sequence: TGCAGTGCTCGTGCGGGGGGGCCGGCAGAGACCCAGTACTTC.

The chain's CDR3 is CASSLEGTNGAQYF. CDR3 coding DNA: TGTGCCAGCAGCCTAGAAGGGACAAACGGGGCCCAGTACTTC. The V gene is TRBV12-3 or TRBV12-4, the J gene TRBJ2-5; perhaps TRBD1 as D (6 bases). V was trimmed by 6 bases and J by 9 bases, leaving 20 bases between them. The CDR3 spans 14 residues.

The chain carries TRBV28 and TRBJ1-1, with 8 bases aligning to TRBD1. V was clipped by 5 bases and J by 7 bases; unmatched bases: 18. Germline V gene lookup returns CDR1 MDHEN and CDR2 SYDVKM. The CDR3 extends over 17 amino acids. CDR3 residues: CASSHNRLGQGEYEAFF. Written as DNA, the CDR3 is TGTGCCAGCAGTCACAACAGGTTAGGACAGGGAGAATATGAAGCTTTCTTT.

The chain couples TRBV5-4 to TRBJ1-5; D ambiguous. The CDR3 spans 15 residues. V was clipped by 2 bases and J by 4 bases, with 13 bases between them. CDR1 is SGHNT, CDR2 YYREEE, per germline (reference sequence). The CDR3 region is CASSFAGLKNQPQHF. The CDR3 DNA reads as TGTGCCAGCAGCTTTGCGGGCCTGAAAAATCAGCCCCAGCATTTT.

This clonotype was found many times. This chain uses TRBV7-3 with TRBJ1-1; D is ambiguous. Deletions cut 5 bases from V and 4 bases from J, with 11 bases between. Per germline, CDR1 SGHTA and CDR2 FQGTGA. The CDR3 runs 13 residues. CDR3 region: CASSQTAATEAFF. The CDR3 nucleotides read TGTGCCAGCAGCCAAACAGCGGCCACTGAAGCTTTCTTT.

This clonotype was found a few times. The rearrangement links TRBV29-1 to TRBJ1-1; D perhaps matches TRBD1 (6 bases). The CDR3 is made up of 14 amino acids. Trimming cost V 0 bases and J 0 bases, with 8 bases left between them. The germline gives CDR1 SQVTM, CDR2 ANQGSEA. For the CDR3, the DNA is TGCAGCGTTGAAGACAGGGGAGTGAACACTGAAGCTTTCTTT. Amino acids: CSVEDRGVNTEAFF. Together with reference TRBV29-1 and TRBJ1-1, the CDR3 gives the full variable domain: SAVISQKPSRDICQRGTSLTIQCQVDSQVTMMFWYRQQPGQSLTLIATANQGSEATYESGFVIDKFPISRPNLTFSTLTVSNMSPEDSSIYLCSVEDRGVNTEAFFGQGTRLTVV.

Worth noting for this clonotype: A clone one base away is much larger, so this may be a read error. The V and J genes are TRBV12-3 or TRBV12-4 and TRBJ1-2, with no clear D. The length of the CDR3 is 13 residues. The CDR3 spells CTILRSTNYGYTF. CDR3 DNA sequence: TGTACCATCCTCCGGAGTACTAACTATGGCTACACCTTC.

This clonotype was recorded many times. The chain uses TRBV11-2 and TRBJ2-7; possible D gene TRBD1, 5 bases. The CDR3 is 11 residues long. The V gene's germline CDR1 is SGHAT and CDR2 FQNNGV. Trimming removed 7 bases at V and 5 bases at J, with 9 bases between. CDR3 region: CASTYRHEQYF. The DNA of the CDR3 is TGTGCCAGCACCTACAGGCACGAGCAGTACTTC.

The CDR3 is CASSQYRDRDEKLFF. The CDR3 DNA reads TGTGCCAGCAGCCAATACCGGGACAGGGACGAAAAACTGTTTTTT. This sequence joins TRBV3-1 and TRBJ1-4; 9 bases line up with TRBD1. V was clipped by 2 bases and J by 8 bases; unmatched bases: 6. Germline loops: CDR1 LGHDT, CDR2 YNNKEL (reference sequence). CDR3 size: 15 residues.

This clonotype was seen repeatedly, ten times or more. The gene calls are TRBV18 and TRBJ1-2, with 8 bases that match TRBD1. Germline V gene data show CDR1 as KGHSH and CDR2 as LQKENI. This CDR3 comprises 16 residues. With V trimmed by 2 bases and J by 6 bases, 11 bases remained unmatched. The CDR3: CASSPIRTGRSDGYTF. CDR3 sequence (DNA): TGTGCCAGCTCACCAATAAGGACAGGGCGAAGTGATGGCTACACCTTC.

This clonotype came up many times. The genes are TRBV2 and TRBJ2-7; D not certain. The V end was cut by 5 bases, the J end by 6 bases, with 11 bases between. Germline V gene sequence: CDR1 SNHLY, CDR2 FYNNEI. CDR3 length equals 12 residues. The CDR3 coding sequence is TGTGCCAGCAGTCCGACTCGGGCCGAGCAGTACTTC. Translating gives CASSPTRAEQYF.

The genes are TRBV15 and TRBJ1-1; D remains ambiguous. V was cut by 2 bases and J by 12 bases, with 13 bases left in between. This CDR3 region has 12 residues. Germline V gene lookup returns CDR1 LNHNV and CDR2 YYDKDF (reference sequence). In DNA, the CDR3 is TGTGCCACCAGCAGATCCGCCAGAAATACTTTCTTT. Translated: CATSRSARNTFF.

This clonotype was observed a handful of times. V is TRBV7-8 and J is TRBJ2-1; the match to TRBD2 covers 12 bases. Germline V gene data show CDR1 as SGHVS and CDR2 as FQNEAQ. The CDR3 consists of 17 residues. Germline trimming cut 5 bases from V and 4 bases from J; bases unmatched to any gene: 9. The CDR3 loop is CASSPRLAGVLYNEQFF. The CDR3 nucleotides are TGTGCCAGCAGCCCTCGACTAGCGGGGGTGTTATACAATGAGCAGTTCTTC.

Of note for this clonotype: At one end the junction does not follow the germline gene, possibly because of a read error. The gene calls are TRBV7-9 and TRBJ2-7, with 8 nucleotides matching TRBD1. The CDR3 extends over 13 amino acids. Germline CDR1 SEHNR, CDR2 FQNEAQ (reference sequence). CDR3 loop: CANSQGQGYEQYF. In nucleotides, the CDR3 is TGTGCCAACAGCCAAGGACAGGGCTACGAGCAGTACTTC. The complete variable domain, with remaining parts taken from reference TRBV7-9 and TRBJ2-7, reads DTGVSQNPRHKITKRGQNVTFRCDPISEHNRLYWYRQTLGQGPEFLTYFQNEAQLEKSRLLSDRFSAERPKGSFSTLEIQRTEQGDSAMYLCANSQGQGYEQYFGPGTRLTVT.

In this sample, this clonotype turned up a few times. The V call is TRBV12-5, the J call TRBJ1-1; D perhaps matches TRBD1 (5 bases). Germline assignment: CDR1 LGHNT and CDR2 FRNRAP. Trimming removed 6 bases at V and 5 bases at J, with 13 bases between. The length of the CDR3 is 13 residues. The CDR3 region is CASGGTGGTEAFF. The CDR3 nucleotides read TGTGCTAGTGGCGGAACAGGAGGGACTGAAGCTTTCTTT.

V is TRBV29-1 and J is TRBJ2-5, with D tentatively TRBD1 (5 bases). The CDR3 contains 12 residues. The germline gives CDR1 SQVTM, CDR2 ANQGSEA. The V gene lost 3 bases and the J gene lost 5 bases, with 10 bases spanning the gap. The CDR3 region is CSVDDSYETQYF. DNA of the CDR3: TGCAGCGTTGATGACAGTTATGAGACCCAGTACTTC.

This clonotype was recorded at least ten times. This chain joins TRBV7-9 and TRBJ2-3; 9 nucleotides line up with TRBD1. The J segment lost 4 bases and the V segment lost 8 bases, leaving 10 bases of the junction unmatched. This CDR3 has 15 amino acids. Germline CDR1 and CDR2: SEHNR and FQNEAQ (reference sequence). The CDR3 nucleotides read TGTGCCAGCGTACGGGACAGGGTCAAATCAGATACGCAGTATTTT. Translated: CASVRDRVKSDTQYF.

This clonotype was found many times. The V call is TRBV30, the J call TRBJ2-7; D is possibly TRBD1 or TRBD2 (5 bases each). This CDR3 is built from 14 residues. Germline lookup yields CDR1 GTSNPN and CDR2 SVGIG (reference sequence). V lost 1 base and J 3 bases, leaving 13 bases between the germline ends. CDR3 sequence (DNA): TGTGCCTGGAGTGGCTATGGGGGAGACTACGAGCAGTACTTC. Residues: CAWSGYGGDYEQYF. Full variable domain (missing parts from reference TRBV30 and TRBJ2-7): SQTIHQWPATLVQPVGSPLSLECTVEGTSNPNLYWYRQAAGRGLQLLFYSVGIGQISSEVPQNLSASRPQDRQFILSSKKLLLSDSGFYLCAWSGYGGDYEQYFGPGTRLTVT.

This clonotype was seen ten or more times. V and J are TRBV3-1 and TRBJ1-1; D uncertain. CDR1 is LGHDT and CDR2 is YNNKEL in the germline V gene (reference sequence). This CDR3 contains 11 residues. V was pared by 4 bases and J by 10 bases, with 10 bases between. Here the CDR3 DNA reads TGTGCCAGCAGCCCCGGCGTTGGAGCTTTCTTT. Its protein product is CASSPGVGAFF.

Regarding this clonotype: The junction departs from the called germline gene at one end, perhaps through a read error. The chain has TRBV18 and TRBJ1-1; no clear D gene. Germline V gives CDR1 KGHSH, CDR2 LQKENI. The CDR3 runs to 12 residues. Here the CDR3 reads CVSSEADTEAFF. CDR3 DNA: TGTGTCAGCTCAGAAGCAGACACTGAAGCTTTCTTT.

This clonotype was recorded many times. The chain combines TRBV27 with TRBJ1-1; 10 bases fit TRBD1. The CDR3 totals 16 residues. J was trimmed by 1 base and V by 6 bases; bases with no gene match: 8. CDR1 and CDR2 from the germline V gene are MNHEY and SMNVEV (reference sequence). The CDR3 here is CASRGQGGGGNTEAFF. The CDR3 DNA reads TGTGCCAGCAGAGGACAGGGGGGCGGAGGGAACACTGAAGCTTTCTTT.

This clonotype appeared a few times. The chain couples TRBV29-1 to TRBJ2-7, with D possibly being TRBD2 (7 bases). Germline loops: CDR1 SQVTM, CDR2 ANQGSEA. V dropped 4 bases and J dropped 4 bases, with 14 bases sitting between them. This CDR3 has 13 amino acids. The CDR3 DNA follows: TGCAGCGTTGTTAGGGGGGGGTCTTACGAGCAGTACTTC. This sequence encodes CSVVRGGSYEQYF.

This clonotype was recorded a few times. The CDR3 sequence is CSVVVTEAFF. CDR3 DNA: TGCAGCGTTGTTGTGACTGAAGCTTTCTTT. V and J are TRBV29-1 and TRBJ1-1; unclear D gene. Germline CDR1 reads SQVTM; CDR2 reads ANQGSEA. The CDR3 runs to 10 residues. Deletions cut 4 bases from V and 5 bases from J, with 5 bases between. The variable domain in full, completed from reference TRBV29-1 and TRBJ1-1, reads SAVISQKPSRDICQRGTSLTIQCQVDSQVTMMFWYRQQPGQSLTLIATANQGSEATYESGFVIDKFPISRPNLTFSTLTVSNMSPEDSSIYLCSVVVTEAFFGQGTRLTVV.

The V and J genes are TRBV3-1 and TRBJ2-1, with 8 bases lining up with TRBD2. Germline loops: CDR1 LGHDT, CDR2 YNNKEL (reference sequence). The ends lost 10 bases at V and 2 bases at J; junction bases unmatched: 7. This CDR3 is 14 amino acids long. The DNA for the CDR3 is TGTGCCACAAGCGGGAGCGGGACCTACAATGAGCAGTTCTTC. Translating gives CATSGSGTYNEQFF.

V and J are TRBV27 and TRBJ2-3, with a weak D call TRBD2 (6 bases). The V gene lost 6 bases and the J gene lost 14 bases, with 21 bases spanning the gap. CDR3 length equals 13 residues. The germline V gene encodes CDR1 MNHEY and CDR2 SMNVEV (reference sequence). CDR3 amino acids: CASSLSGTGLMYF. DNA for the CDR3: TGTGCCAGCAGCCTGTCCGGGACTGGACTTATGTATTTT.

J is TRBJ2-1 and V is TRBV3-1, with D tentatively TRBD1 or TRBD2 (5 bases each). CDR1 and CDR2 from the germline V gene are LGHDT and YNNKEL (reference sequence). V was shortened by 0 bases and J by 9 bases, with 12 bases between the two germline ends. CDR3 length: 14 amino acids. The CDR3 spells CASSQDGAGREQFF. As DNA, the CDR3 is TGTGCCAGCAGCCAAGACGGGGCGGGCCGTGAGCAGTTCTTC.

V and J are TRBV6-5 and TRBJ1-2; D might be TRBD1 (5 bases). From germline, CDR1 is MNHEY and CDR2 SVGAGI. Between the trimmed V and J ends, which lost 7 bases and 6 bases, there was a span of 24 bases. This CDR3 region has 16 residues. CDR3 loop: CASTGDRTLMRDGYTF. DNA of the CDR3: TGTGCCAGCACAGGAGACAGAACCCTCATGAGGGATGGCTACACCTTC.

This chain links TRBV14 with TRBJ1-1; no clear D. Germline values: CDR1 SGHDN, CDR2 FVKESK. The V end was cut by 1 base, the J end by 3 bases, with 6 bases between. This CDR3 has 13 residues. CDR3 coding DNA: TGTGCCAGCAGCCAAGGGTTAGACACTGAAGCTTTCTTT. Translation gives CASSQGLDTEAFF.